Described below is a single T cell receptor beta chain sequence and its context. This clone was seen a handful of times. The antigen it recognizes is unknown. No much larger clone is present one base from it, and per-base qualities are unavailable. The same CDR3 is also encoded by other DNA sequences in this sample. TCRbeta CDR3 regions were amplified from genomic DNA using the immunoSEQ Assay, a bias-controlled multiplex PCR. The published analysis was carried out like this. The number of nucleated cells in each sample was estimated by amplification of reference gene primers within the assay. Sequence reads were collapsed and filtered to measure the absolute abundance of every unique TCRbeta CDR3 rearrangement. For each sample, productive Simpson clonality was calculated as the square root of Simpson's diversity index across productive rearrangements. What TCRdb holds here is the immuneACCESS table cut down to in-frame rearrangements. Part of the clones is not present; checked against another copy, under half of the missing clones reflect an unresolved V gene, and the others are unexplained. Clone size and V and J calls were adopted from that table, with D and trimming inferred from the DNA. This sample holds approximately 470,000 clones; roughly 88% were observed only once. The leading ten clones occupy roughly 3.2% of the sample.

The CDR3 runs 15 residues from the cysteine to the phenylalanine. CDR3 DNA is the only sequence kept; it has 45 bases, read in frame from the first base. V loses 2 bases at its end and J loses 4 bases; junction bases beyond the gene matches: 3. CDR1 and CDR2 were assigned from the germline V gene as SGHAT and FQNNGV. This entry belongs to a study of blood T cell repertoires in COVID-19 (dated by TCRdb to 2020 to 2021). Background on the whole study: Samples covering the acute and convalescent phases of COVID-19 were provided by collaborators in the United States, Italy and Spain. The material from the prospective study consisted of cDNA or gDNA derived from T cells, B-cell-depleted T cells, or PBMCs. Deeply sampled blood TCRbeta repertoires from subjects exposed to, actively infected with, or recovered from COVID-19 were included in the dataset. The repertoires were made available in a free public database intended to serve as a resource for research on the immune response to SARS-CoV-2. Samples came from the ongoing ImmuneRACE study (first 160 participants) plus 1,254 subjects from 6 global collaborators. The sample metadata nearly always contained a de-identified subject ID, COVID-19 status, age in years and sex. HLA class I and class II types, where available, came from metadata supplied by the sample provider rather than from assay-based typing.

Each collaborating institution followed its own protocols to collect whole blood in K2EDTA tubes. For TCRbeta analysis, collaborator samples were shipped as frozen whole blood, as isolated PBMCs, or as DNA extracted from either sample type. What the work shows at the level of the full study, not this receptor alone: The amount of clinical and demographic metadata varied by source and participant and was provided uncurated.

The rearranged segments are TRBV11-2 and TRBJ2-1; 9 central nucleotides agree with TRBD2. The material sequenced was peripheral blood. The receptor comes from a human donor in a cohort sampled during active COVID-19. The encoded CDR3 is CASSLLAGAYNEQFF. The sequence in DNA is TGTGCCAGCAGCTTATTAGCGGGGGCGTACAATGAGCAGTTCTTC.